The 32 T cell receptor beta chains reported below all come from one sample, sequenced in a study of blood T cell repertoires in COVID-19. TCRdb's table, derived via immunoSEQ multiplex PCR, lists solely in-frame clones and lacks some. Found here are 130,000 to 150,000 clones, 85% of them singletons; the top ten hold 6.2%. What was sequenced was PBMCs or T cells enriched from blood (not recorded which). The receptors were gathered from a woman in her forties who had recovered from COVID-19.

The chain couples TRBV19 to TRBJ1-1; 8 bases align to TRBD1. Germline CDR1 LNHDA, CDR2 SQIVND (reference sequence). V shed 6 bases and J 2 bases; nucleotides not matched to a gene: 8. This CDR3 contains 15 residues. The CDR3 DNA follows: TGTGCCAGTAGCCGACAGGGGAGAGGTAACACTGAAGCTTTCTTT. Its protein is CASSRQGRGNTEAFF.

This chain connects TRBV11-1 to TRBJ2-3; D call uncertain. V was cut by 1 base and J by 6 bases, with 14 bases left in between. The CDR3 totals 15 residues. Germline V lookup: CDR1 SGHAT, CDR2 FQDESV (reference sequence). CDR3 in amino acids: CASSLGVRPGDTQYF. The CDR3, as DNA: TGTGCCAGCAGCTTAGGCGTGAGGCCTGGGGATACGCAGTATTTT.

The chain couples TRBV25-1 to TRBJ2-7; D is undetermined. Per the germline V gene, CDR1 is MGHDK and CDR2 is SYGVNS. V was clipped by 5 bases and J by 3 bases, with 5 bases between them. The CDR3 consists of 11 residues. The CDR3 DNA follows: TGTGCCAGCAGTTCCTACTACGAGCAGTACTTC. Its protein product is CASSSYYEQYF.

The genes are TRBV30 and TRBJ1-6, with 7 bases matching TRBD1. The CDR3 totals 15 residues. The V gene end was trimmed by 5 bases and the J gene end by 4 bases; junction bases not matched to a gene: 8. Germline CDR1 is GTSNPN and CDR2 is SVGIG (reference sequence). CDR3 residues: CAWDNHRGYNSPLHF. For the CDR3, the DNA is TGTGCCTGGGACAACCACAGGGGTTATAATTCACCCCTCCACTTT.

The rearrangement links TRBV9 to TRBJ2-2; a possible D gene is TRBD2 (6 bases). The CDR3 runs to 16 residues. Germline V gene lookup returns CDR1 SGDLS and CDR2 YYNGEE. Trimming left V 5 bases short and J 5 bases short, with 19 bases between. The CDR3 reads CASSVLGGAHTGELFF. CDR3 DNA: TGTGCCAGCAGTGTATTGGGGGGAGCGCATACCGGGGAGCTGTTTTTT. Filled out from reference TRBV9 and TRBJ2-2, the complete variable domain reads DSGVTQTPKHLITATGQRVTLRCSPRSGDLSVYWYQQSLDQGLQFLIQYYNGEERAKGNILERFSAQQFPDLHSELNLSSLELGDSALYFCASSVLGGAHTGELFFGEGSRLTVL.

This chain uses TRBV5-1 with TRBJ2-7, with TRBD1 matching 9 bases. Germline V CDR1 and CDR2: SGHRS, YFSETQ. CDR3 length equals 13 residues. Losses at the gene ends were 5 bases for V and 5 bases for J; bases not matched to a gene: 5. The chain's CDR3 is CASRPGQGDEQYF. In DNA, the CDR3 is TGCGCCAGCAGGCCGGGACAGGGTGACGAGCAGTACTTC.

The rearrangement uses TRBV29-1 and TRBJ2-1, with D possibly matching TRBD2 (5 bases). Germline loops: CDR1 SQVTM, CDR2 ANQGSEA. CDR3 length equals 12 residues. V was shortened by 7 bases and J by 10 bases, with 17 bases between the two germline ends. In DNA form, the CDR3 reads TGCAGCGGAGGGAGCCCGGCCTTGGAGCAGTTCTTC. It encodes CSGGSPALEQFF.

This chain connects TRBV12-3 or TRBV12-4 to TRBJ1-5; D gene ambiguous. V lost 4 bases, J lost 7 bases, and 8 bases lay in between. CDR3 length: 12 residues. The CDR3 is CASSYSSQPQHF. The CDR3 region has the DNA TGTGCCAGCAGTTATTCCTCCCAGCCCCAGCATTTT.

The chain joins TRBV5-1 to TRBJ2-1; 8 nucleotides align to TRBD1. Looked up from germline, CDR1 is SGHRS and CDR2 is YFSETQ. The J segment lost 5 bases and the V segment lost 2 bases, leaving 9 bases of the junction unmatched. The CDR3 covers 16 residues. The CDR3 bases are TGCGCCAGCAGCTTACGACAGGGGAATTGGGACAATGAGCAGTTCTTC. Amino acids: CASSLRQGNWDNEQFF.

The chain combines TRBV5-1 with TRBJ1-1; D might be TRBD1 (5 bases). V lost 5 bases to trimming and J lost 2 bases, with 16 bases between them. The germline V gene encodes CDR1 SGHRS and CDR2 YFSETQ. CDR3 size: 15 residues. The CDR3 DNA is TGCGCCAGCAGTCTCCTCCAGGGTTTCAACACTGAAGCTTTCTTT. As protein: CASSLLQGFNTEAFF.

The rearrangement uses TRBV18 and TRBJ2-7, with TRBD2 as a possible D gene (6 bases). Germline CDR1 and CDR2: KGHSH and LQKENI. There are 13 residues in the CDR3. Trimming took 2 bases from V and 7 from J, leaving 12 bases between them. CDR3 coding DNA: TGTGCCAGCTCACCAGGAGGGCACGGTGAGCAGTACTTC. This encodes CASSPGGHGEQYF.

The genes are TRBV15 and TRBJ1-1; D is undetermined. V was shortened by 1 base and J by 2 bases, with 5 bases between the two germline ends. Germline V gives CDR1 LNHNV, CDR2 YYDKDF (reference sequence). The CDR3 runs 13 residues. The CDR3 protein is CATSRVHNTEAFF. The DNA for the CDR3 is TGTGCCACCAGCAGAGTACACAACACTGAAGCTTTCTTT.

The CDR3 loop is CASRTGQGVVNPLHF. In DNA form, the CDR3 reads TGTGCCAGCAGAACGGGACAGGGGGTTGTTAACCCCCTCCACTTT. The chain uses TRBV2 and TRBJ1-6; TRBD1 aligns across 11 bases. The CDR3 is 15 residues long. Germline assignment: CDR1 SNHLY and CDR2 FYNNEI. V lost 6 bases to trimming and J lost 13 bases; unmatched junction nucleotides: 11.

The gene calls are TRBV14 and TRBJ2-6; 10 nucleotides match TRBD2. The CDR3 has 18 amino acids. Germline values: CDR1 SGHDN, CDR2 FVKESK. V was clipped by 2 bases and J by 2 bases; unmatched bases: 6. The CDR3 DNA is TGTGCCAGCAGCCAACAAGCGGGAGGGGTACCTGGGGCCAACGTCCTGACTTTC. Its translation: CASSQQAGGVPGANVLTF.

The rearrangement uses TRBV2 and TRBJ1-6; a weak D match, TRBD1 (6 bases). V was cut by 0 bases and J by 9 bases, with 15 bases left in between. Germline V gene data show CDR1 as SNHLY and CDR2 as FYNNEI. CDR3 length equals 16 residues. CDR3 DNA: TGTGCCAGCAGTGAAGCCGAGGGGGGGTCTGTTTCACCCCTCCACTTT. Residues: CASSEAEGGSVSPLHF.

This rearrangement joins TRBV29-1 to TRBJ2-7; 10 nucleotides align to TRBD1. The germline CDR1 and CDR2 sequences are SQVTM and ANQGSEA. V shed 3 bases, J shed 2 bases, and the junction held 4 bases outside the gene matches. The CDR3 sequence is 14 residues long. The CDR3 reads CSVDVGTGAYEQYF. The CDR3 region has the DNA TGCAGCGTTGATGTTGGGACAGGGGCCTACGAGCAGTACTTC.

This rearrangement joins TRBV2 to TRBJ1-4; TRBD1 matches 9 bases. This CDR3 region has 14 residues. Germline CDR1 is SNHLY and CDR2 is FYNNEI. V was pared by 4 bases and J by 8 bases, with 5 bases of the junction left unmatched. CDR3 in amino acids: CASSAGTGWEKLFF. In DNA, the CDR3 is TGTGCCAGCAGTGCGGGGACAGGGTGGGAAAAACTGTTTTTT.

The J gene is TRBJ2-4, the V gene TRBV5-6, with D perhaps TRBD2 (6 bases). The CDR3 totals 12 residues. V was pared by 4 bases and J by 9 bases, with 11 bases between. CDR1 and CDR2 (germline): SGHDT, YYEEEE. CDR3 nucleotide sequence: TGTGCCAGCAGCGGGGACTCCGCCATTCAGTACTTC. Its translation: CASSGDSAIQYF.

This chain uses TRBV2 with TRBJ2-3, with D possibly matching TRBD1 (6 bases). Germline values: CDR1 SNHLY, CDR2 FYNNEI. V gave up 4 bases and J gave up 2 bases, with 10 bases separating them. CDR3 size: 14 residues. DNA of the CDR3: TGTGCCAGCAGTGGACAGGCGTTCACAGATACGCAGTATTTT. Amino acid sequence: CASSGQAFTDTQYF.

As for this clone: At one end, the junction sequence differs from germline, possibly due to a read error. The chain couples TRBV3-1 (or the pseudogene TRBV3-2) to TRBJ2-1; TRBD1 aligns across 11 bases. The CDR3 extends over 13 amino acids. Germline values: CDR1 LGHDT, CDR2 YNNKEL (reference sequence). CDR3 coding DNA: TGTGCCAGCAGCCAATCTCCTGGGACAGGGGGGGTCTTC. Its translation: CASSQSPGTGGVF.

This chain connects TRBV18 to TRBJ1-1; D may be TRBD1 (5 bases). V dropped 5 bases and J dropped 1 base, with 11 bases sitting between them. CDR1 KGHSH and CDR2 LQKENI come from the germline V gene. CDR3 size: 14 residues. The chain's CDR3 is CASSAQGSNTEAFF. CDR3 in DNA: TGTGCCAGCTCAGCCCAGGGTTCGAACACTGAAGCTTTCTTT.

The genes are TRBV11-2 and TRBJ1-1; possibly TRBD1 for D (5 bases). The CDR3 has 14 residues. Germline CDR1 is SGHAT and CDR2 is FQNNGV. V lost 5 bases and J 3 bases, leaving 13 bases between the germline ends. The CDR3 DNA follows: TGTGCCAGCAGCCTCAGGGTAGGGTACACTGAAGCTTTCTTT. Translation gives CASSLRVGYTEAFF.

The gene calls are TRBV5-1 and TRBJ1-2, with TRBD1 as a possible D gene (5 bases). Looked up from germline, CDR1 is SGHRS and CDR2 is YFSETQ. The CDR3 contains 13 residues. Trimming cost V 4 bases and J 5 bases, with 12 bases left between them. Here the CDR3 reads CASSKETGYGYTF. CDR3 DNA sequence: TGCGCCAGCAGCAAAGAAACAGGTTATGGCTACACCTTC.

The genes are TRBV12-3 or TRBV12-4 and TRBJ1-5; D call uncertain. Trimming removed 6 bases at V and 8 bases at J, with 14 bases between. The CDR3 spans 13 residues. The CDR3 loop is CASSIGGVKPQHF. CDR3 DNA sequence: TGTGCCAGCAGCATCGGCGGGGTAAAGCCCCAGCATTTT.

The V call is TRBV7-3, the J call TRBJ2-2; 14 bases map to TRBD2. The CDR3 is 16 amino acids. The trim removed 5 bases at V and 6 bases at J, leaving 5 bases unmatched. CDR1 is SGHTA, CDR2 FQGTGA, per germline. CDR3 DNA: TGTGCCAGCAGCGTCCCGACTAGCGGGAGGGCCGGGGAGCTGTTTTTT. It translates to CASSVPTSGRAGELFF.

The V and J genes are TRBV15 and TRBJ2-7, with D possibly matching TRBD1 (5 bases). The CDR3 has 15 residues. The ends were cut back, 8 bases at V and 5 bases at J, with 22 bases in the middle. In germline, CDR1 is LNHNV, CDR2 YYDKDF (reference sequence). In DNA form, the CDR3 reads TGTGCCACCCAAGAACGCCCAGGGTGGGAAGACGAGCAGTACTTC. Translated: CATQERPGWEDEQYF.

The V call is TRBV11-2, the J call TRBJ2-3; 9 bases agree with TRBD2. Trimming at V came to 0 bases and at J to 1 base, leaving 2 bases not matched to a gene. The CDR3 consists of 16 residues. Germline-derived CDR1 and CDR2 are SGHAT and FQNNGV. The CDR3 reads CASSLEASGGTDTQYF. The CDR3 nucleotides read TGTGCCAGCAGCTTAGAAGCTAGCGGGGGCACAGATACGCAGTATTTT.

The chain uses TRBV6-5 and TRBJ2-1; 9 bases agree with TRBD2. The CDR3 consists of 16 residues. Germline V gene sequence: CDR1 MNHEY, CDR2 SVGAGI. Trimming cost V 0 bases and J 7 bases; bases outside gene matches: 7. The CDR3 coding sequence is TGTGCCAGCAGTTACTCGGCGGGAGGGGTTAGAAATGAGCAGTTCTTC. Its translation is CASSYSAGGVRNEQFF.

This clone has only one observation. The J gene is TRBJ2-5, the V gene TRBV6-5, with no clear D. Germline V lookup: CDR1 MNHEY, CDR2 SVGAGI. The CDR3 totals 13 residues. Trimming removed 6 bases from V and 2 bases from J, with 10 bases in between. The CDR3 nucleotides are TGTGCCAGCAGCCCAGCGACTCAAGAGACCCAGTACTTC. It yields the protein CASSPATQETQYF.

The chain is built from TRBV3-1 (or the pseudogene TRBV3-2) and TRBJ1-1; no clear D gene. V was pared by 6 bases and J by 7 bases, with 9 bases between. Germline V gene lookup returns CDR1 LGHDT and CDR2 YNNKEL (reference sequence). The CDR3 covers 11 residues. The CDR3: CASRLAGEAFF. Written as DNA, the CDR3 is TGTGCCAGCAGGCTAGCGGGTGAAGCTTTCTTT.

The chain has TRBV27 and TRBJ2-1, with TRBD2 identical over 9 bases. Germline V gives CDR1 MNHEY, CDR2 SMNVEV (reference sequence). Trimming cost V 3 bases and J 9 bases; bases outside gene matches: 6. This CDR3 has 14 amino acids. The DNA for the CDR3 is TGTGCCAGCAGTTTGGAGCGGGGGGCCGGTGAGCAGTTCTTC. It yields the protein CASSLERGAGEQFF.

The J gene is TRBJ1-5, the V gene TRBV19; D ambiguous. V was cut by 6 bases and J by 5 bases, with 20 bases left in between. The CDR3 is 16 amino acids. Looked up from germline, CDR1 is LNHDA and CDR2 is SQIVND (reference sequence). The CDR3 sequence is CASSQLHSSGHQPQHF. CDR3 nucleotides: TGTGCCAGTAGCCAACTCCACAGTAGTGGCCATCAGCCCCAGCATTTT.